This TCR beta chain comes out of a study of cytomegalovirus exposure and HLA in healthy donors. CDR1 is SGHAT and CDR2 is FQNNGV in the germline V gene. CDR3 length equals 17 residues. V lost 4 bases, J lost 2 bases, and 14 bases stayed unmatched. The PCR made use of 60 Vbeta and 13 Jbeta primers. TCRdb keeps only in-frame clones here, not all; method: immunoSEQ multiplex PCR. The table has 90,000 to 120,000 clones, around 82% seen once. This receptor was identified in a woman between 45 and 60 years old in good health and CMV-seropositive. Sequenced: PBMCs. The chain links TRBV11-2 to TRBJ2-7, with 7 bases fitting TRBD1. The CDR3 DNA reads as TGTGCCAGCAGCTCTTACAGGGGCCAAACGCTAACCTACGAGCAGTACTTC. Translation gives CASSSYRGQTLTYEQYF.